The 14 T cell receptor beta chains listed next were all sequenced from one sample in a study of blood T cell repertoires in COVID-19. Using immunoSEQ multiplex PCR, the repertoire was profiled, and TCRdb retains in-frame clones only, with some absent. The repertoire includes 56,000 or so clones, 80% to 90% of them detected once, and 10% to 15% sits in the top ten. Sequencing input: peripheral blood. Receptor source: a woman older than 75 with acute or convalescent COVID-19.

The chain joins TRBV27 to TRBJ2-5; TRBD2 aligns across 10 bases. CDR1 is MNHEY, CDR2 SMNVEV, per germline (reference sequence). The trim removed 6 bases at V and 4 bases at J, leaving 5 bases unmatched. The CDR3 is made up of 14 amino acids. CDR3 DNA sequence: TGTGCCAGCAGGAGCGGGGGGGCCCGAGAGACCCAGTACTTC. As protein: CASRSGGARETQYF.

This clone was found once. The CDR3 loop reads CASSTGSLTGELFF. In nucleotides, the CDR3 is TGCGCCAGCAGTACAGGCTCTTTGACCGGGGAGCTGTTTTTT. This chain links TRBV5-1 with TRBJ2-2; possible D gene TRBD1, 5 bases. V lost 5 bases and J lost 5, with 13 bases in between. In germline, CDR1 is SGHRS, CDR2 YFSETQ. This CDR3 contains 14 residues.

In this sample, this clone turned up a few times. This rearrangement joins TRBV10-3 to TRBJ2-7; 7 nucleotides line up with TRBD2. The V gene's germline CDR1 is ENHRY and CDR2 SYGVKD. V lost 3 bases, J lost 5 bases, and 7 bases stayed unmatched. The CDR3 is 14 residues long. The CDR3 nucleotides are TGTGCCATCAGTGAAACAGCGGGGCTCGACGAGCAGTACTTC. Its protein product is CAISETAGLDEQYF.

The chain employs TRBV5-1 and TRBJ2-7; 8 nucleotides match TRBD1. The CDR3 extends over 15 amino acids. V lost 4 bases, J lost 3 bases, and 9 bases stayed unmatched. Germline V gene sequence: CDR1 SGHRS, CDR2 YFSETQ. The CDR3 here is CASSTTGQDGYEQYF. CDR3 nucleotides: TGCGCCAGCAGCACCACGGGACAGGACGGCTACGAGCAGTACTTC.

This clone was detected a few times. The chain couples TRBV28 to TRBJ2-1; perhaps TRBD1 as D (6 bases). Germline V lookup: CDR1 MDHEN, CDR2 SYDVKM. V was pared by 6 bases and J by 4 bases, with 13 bases between. The CDR3 is 14 residues long. The CDR3 nucleotides are TGTGCCAGCAGACCTGGGACACCTTACAATGAGCAGTTCTTC. Translation gives CASRPGTPYNEQFF.

The chain recombines TRBV3-1 (or the pseudogene TRBV3-2) with TRBJ1-5; TRBD1 matches at 8 bases. Germline-derived CDR1 and CDR2 are LGHDT and YNNKEL (reference sequence). Unmatched junction bases numbered 4, after V lost 1 base and J lost 5 bases. CDR3 length: 15 amino acids. The CDR3 region has the DNA TGTGCCAGCAGCCAAGGGACAGGGCCCGATCAGCCCCAGCATTTT. It encodes CASSQGTGPDQPQHF.

The genes are TRBV18 and TRBJ2-7; possible D gene TRBD1, 5 bases. This CDR3 region has 12 residues. V lost 4 bases to trimming and J lost 3 bases, with 7 bases between them. Per germline, CDR1 KGHSH and CDR2 LQKENI. Here the CDR3 DNA reads TGTGCCAGCTCACGAGACAGCTACGAGCAGTACTTC. Encoded protein: CASSRDSYEQYF.

V and J are TRBV15 and TRBJ1-6; D not certain. The CDR3 runs 15 residues. CDR1 is LNHNV, CDR2 YYDKDF, per germline (reference sequence). The V end lost 3 bases, the J end lost 9 bases, and 15 bases lay between the germline ends. The CDR3 DNA is TGTGCCACCAGCAGGGTGGTAGAGGGCACTTCACCCCTCCACTTT. Translating it yields CATSRVVEGTSPLHF.

The chain joins TRBV7-3 to TRBJ2-5; the match to TRBD2 covers 12 bases. V shed 4 bases and J 3 bases; nucleotides not matched to a gene: 3. The germline gives CDR1 SGHTA, CDR2 FQGTGA. The length of the CDR3 is 15 residues. DNA for the CDR3: TGTGCCAGCAGCTCCGGACTAGCGGGAAAAGAGACCCAGTACTTC. This gives the protein CASSSGLAGKETQYF.

V gene TRBV5-5 combines with J gene TRBJ1-4; 7 bases are shared with TRBD1. V lost 4 bases and J lost 7; bases outside the gene matches: 10. CDR3 length equals 15 residues. Per germline, CDR1 SGHKS and CDR2 YYEKEE (reference sequence). CDR3 sequence reads: CASSEPGQQSEKLFF. The CDR3 nucleotides read TGTGCCAGCAGCGAGCCGGGACAGCAATCTGAAAAACTGTTTTTT.

The V gene is TRBV3-1 (or the pseudogene TRBV3-2), the J gene TRBJ1-3; D not resolved. The CDR3 length is 16 residues. Germline V gene sequence: CDR1 LGHDT, CDR2 YNNKEL (reference sequence). The V end lost 1 base, the J end lost 1 base, and 11 bases lay between the germline ends. Here the CDR3 reads CASSQGYTSSGNTIYF. The CDR3 DNA sequence: TGTGCCAGCAGCCAAGGATACACCTCATCTGGAAACACCATATATTTT.

The chain couples TRBV6-2 or TRBV6-3 to TRBJ2-1; 9 bases are shared with TRBD2. V was pared by 2 bases and J by 8 bases, with 4 bases of the junction left unmatched. The CDR3 contains 14 residues. Germline CDR1 is MNHEY and CDR2 is SVGEGT. This chain's CDR3 is CASSYGGGAHEQFF. The DNA of the CDR3 is TGTGCCAGCAGTTACGGCGGGGGGGCACATGAGCAGTTCTTC.

V gene TRBV5-8 combines with J gene TRBJ2-1; TRBD2 is a possible D gene (5 bases). The V end lost 0 bases, the J end lost 2 bases, and 15 bases lay between the germline ends. The CDR3 totals 17 residues. Germline V gives CDR1 SGHTS, CDR2 YDEGEE. The CDR3 reads CASSLVAGVRPYNEQFF. DNA of the CDR3: TGTGCCAGCAGCTTGGTTGCCGGGGTTAGGCCCTACAATGAGCAGTTCTTC.

The rearrangement uses TRBV24-1 and TRBJ2-3, with TRBD2 matching over 10 bases. Germline V gives CDR1 KGHDR, CDR2 SFDVKD. This CDR3 contains 17 residues. After removal of 2 bases from V and 8 bases from J, the junction contained 12 bases not matched to a gene. Written as DNA, the CDR3 is TGTGCCACCAGTGATTCTGCACCCCTAGCGGGGGTAGGTACGCAGTATTTT. Protein product: CATSDSAPLAGVGTQYF.